Listed below are T cell receptor beta chains from one sample, sequenced in a study of T cells in Graves' hyperthyroidism and ophthalmopathy. TCRdb redid the calling of the multiplex PCR reads with MiXCR, one entry per CDR3 protein. This sample has around 580,000 distinct CDR3 sequences, with around 45% found just once. The specimen sequenced was peripheral blood or thyroid tissue (not recorded which). The receptors come from a woman aged 18-29 years with Graves' hyperthyroidism. CDR3s include the opening cysteine and the closing phenylalanine or tryptophan. A D gene is named only where the DNA matches it firmly. Size is omitted from some rows. Given values are once, few, many or a class for expanded clones.

J gene: TRBJ2-7
V gene: TRBV7-9
clone size: many
D gene: TRBD1
CDR3 DNA: TGTGCCAGCAGCTACCGACAGGGACCTCTCAACGAGCAGTACTTC
CDR3 protein: CASSYRQGPLNEQYF

J gene: TRBJ2-7
V gene: TRBV24-1
clone size: .
D gene: .
CDR3 DNA: TGTGCCCTACGGGACCCCAAAGGCTACGAGCAGTACTTC
CDR3 protein: CALRDPKGYEQYF

J gene: TRBJ2-5
V gene: TRBV3-1
clone size: few
D gene: .
CDR3 DNA: TGTGCCAGCGATGGGTTCTCAGAGACCCAGTACTTC
CDR3 protein: CASDGFSETQYF

J gene: TRBJ2-5
V gene: TRBV29-1
clone size: .
D gene: .
CDR3 DNA: TGCAGCGTCCGGGGGAACAGGGGCCAGACCCAGTACTTC
CDR3 protein: CSVRGNRGQTQYF

J gene: TRBJ1-2
V gene: TRBV25-1
clone size: few
D gene: .
CDR3 DNA: TGTGCTAGACCTCCATTCAGCTATGGCTACACCTTC
CDR3 protein: CARPPFSYGYTF

J gene: TRBJ1-1
V gene: TRBV12-5
clone size: many
D gene: TRBD1
CDR3 DNA: TGTGCTAGTGGTTTGGCGGGACAGGGGAACACTGAAGCTTTCTTT
CDR3 protein: CASGLAGQGNTEAFF

J gene: TRBJ2-1
V gene: TRBV2
clone size: .
D gene: TRBD2
CDR3 DNA: TGTGCCAGCAGTGAAGGCGCTGGGACTAGCGGGATTCTCTCCTACAATGAGCAGTTCTTC
CDR3 protein: CASSEGAGTSGILSYNEQFF

J gene: TRBJ2-5
V gene: TRBV5-8
clone size: many
D gene: TRBD1
CDR3 DNA: TGTGCCAGCCAATCGATGACAGGGTTGGAGACCCAGTACTTC
CDR3 protein: CASQSMTGLETQYF

J gene: TRBJ2-3
V gene: TRBV24-1
clone size: .
D gene: .
CDR3 DNA: TGTGCCACCAGTTCGTCAAGCACAGATACGCAGTATTTT
CDR3 protein: CATSSSSTDTQYF

J gene: TRBJ2-2
V gene: TRBV19
clone size: .
D gene: TRBD1
CDR3 DNA: TGTGCCAGTAGGACAGGGGAAGGGAGAAGGGGTGTCGGGGAGCTGTTTTTT
CDR3 protein: CASRTGEGRRGVGELFF

J gene: TRBJ2-5
V gene: TRBV10-3
clone size: once
D gene: .
CDR3 DNA: TGTGCTATTGGTGGTGGAAAGACCCAGTACTTC
CDR3 protein: CAIGGGKTQYF

J gene: TRBJ1-1
V gene: TRBV6-1
clone size: .
D gene: TRBD1
CDR3 DNA: TGTGCCAGCAGCGACCGGGACAGGATGAACACTGAAGCTTTCTTT
CDR3 protein: CASSDRDRMNTEAFF

J gene: TRBJ2-6
V gene: TRBV5-1
clone size: once
D gene: TRBD1
CDR3 DNA: TGCGCCAGCAGCTTCGCCGGGACAGGGGTGGCCAACGTCCTGACTTTC
CDR3 protein: CASSFAGTGVANVLTF

J gene: TRBJ2-5
V gene: TRBV12-3/TRBV12-4
clone size: many
D gene: TRBD1
CDR3 DNA: TGTGCCAGCAGTTTAGGGGACAGGGCGCCTCAAGAGACCCAGTACTTC
CDR3 protein: CASSLGDRAPQETQYF

J gene: TRBJ2-5
V gene: TRBV12-3/TRBV12-4
clone size: many
D gene: TRBD1
CDR3 DNA: TGTGCCAGCAGCCGGTCCGGACAGGGATATGAGACCCAGTACTTC
CDR3 protein: CASSRSGQGYETQYF

J gene: TRBJ1-2
V gene: TRBV15
clone size: once
D gene: .
CDR3 DNA: TGTGCCACCAGCAGAGACAGGGGACATTTTACCTTC
CDR3 protein: CATSRDRGHFTF

J gene: TRBJ2-6
V gene: TRBV10-3
clone size: once
D gene: .
CDR3 DNA: TGTGCCATCAGTGAAGGGGGAGGGGCCAACGTCCTGACTTTC
CDR3 protein: CAISEGGGANVLTF

J gene: TRBJ2-7
V gene: TRBV7-9
clone size: .
D gene: TRBD2
CDR3 DNA: TGTGCCAGCCTCCGCCTCGGGAGGGACACCGAGCAGTACTTC
CDR3 protein: CASLRLGRDTEQYF

J gene: TRBJ1-1
V gene: TRBV20-1
clone size: .
D gene: .
CDR3 DNA: TGCAGTGCCAGCAGCCCTAAGGGACGGAACACTGAAGCTTTCTTT
CDR3 protein: CSASSPKGRNTEAFF

J gene: TRBJ1-4
V gene: TRBV5-6
clone size: many
D gene: .
CDR3 DNA: TGTGCCAGCAGCTTGGAGGGGGCTAATGAAAAACTGTTTTTT
CDR3 protein: CASSLEGANEKLFF

J gene: TRBJ2-7
V gene: TRBV4-1
clone size: .
D gene: .
CDR3 DNA: TGCGCCAGCAGCCGGACTTGGACGGAAGAAACCTACGAGCAGTACTTC
CDR3 protein: CASSRTWTEETYEQYF

J gene: TRBJ1-1
V gene: TRBV6-5
clone size: .
D gene: TRBD1
CDR3 DNA: TGTGCCAGCAGTTACACGACAGGGGATGGTGAAGCTTTCTTT
CDR3 protein: CASSYTTGDGEAFF

J gene: TRBJ2-7
V gene: TRBV7-6
clone size: many
D gene: .
CDR3 DNA: TGTGCCAGCAGCTCCGGGGGGCCGCTAGCCTACGAGCAGTACTTC
CDR3 protein: CASSSGGPLAYEQYF

J gene: TRBJ2-5
V gene: TRBV29-1
clone size: once
D gene: .
CDR3 DNA: TGCAGCTTGCGACTAGGGCAAGAGACCCAGTACTTC
CDR3 protein: CSLRLGQETQYF

J gene: TRBJ1-5
V gene: TRBV3-1
clone size: many
D gene: .
CDR3 DNA: TGTGCCAGCAGCCAACCAGGGGAAAGTCAGCCCCAGCATTTT
CDR3 protein: CASSQPGESQPQHF

J gene: TRBJ1-2
V gene: TRBV29-1
clone size: few
D gene: TRBD1
CDR3 DNA: TGCAGCAGTTACGACAGGGCCGGCTACACCTTC
CDR3 protein: CSSYDRAGYTF

J gene: TRBJ1-1
V gene: TRBV15
clone size: .
D gene: .
CDR3 DNA: TGTGCCACCAGCAGCTTTACGACAGGAGACGAAGCTTTCTTT
CDR3 protein: CATSSFTTGDEAFF

J gene: TRBJ1-4
V gene: TRBV9
clone size: many
D gene: .
CDR3 DNA: TGTGCCAGCAGCGCAGGGACAGAAAAACTGTTTTTT
CDR3 protein: CASSAGTEKLFF

J gene: TRBJ2-6
V gene: TRBV24-1
clone size: .
D gene: .
CDR3 DNA: TGTGCCACCAGGGACCCGCAGGGATATTCTGGGGCCAACGTCCTGACTTTC
CDR3 protein: CATRDPQGYSGANVLTF

J gene: TRBJ2-7
V gene: TRBV5-1
clone size: few
D gene: TRBD1
CDR3 DNA: TGCGCCAGCAGCACCCGTGACAGGGGATACCACTACGAGCAGTACTTC
CDR3 protein: CASSTRDRGYHYEQYF

J gene: TRBJ2-7
V gene: TRBV7-2
clone size: .
D gene: TRBD1
CDR3 DNA: TGTGCCAGCAGCTCCCGGACAGGCTTCGCCGAGCAGTACTTC
CDR3 protein: CASSSRTGFAEQYF

J gene: TRBJ1-2
V gene: TRBV5-6
clone size: .
D gene: TRBD1
CDR3 DNA: TGTGCCAGCAGCTTCTTGCCGGGACAGATAGACTATGGCTACACCTTC
CDR3 protein: CASSFLPGQIDYGYTF

J gene: TRBJ2-6
V gene: TRBV28
clone size: many
D gene: .
CDR3 DNA: TGTGCCAGTATTCCGCGCGTTTCTCGGTTCTCTGGGGCCAACGTCCTGACTTTC
CDR3 protein: CASIPRVSRFSGANVLTF

J gene: TRBJ2-7
V gene: TRBV12-3/TRBV12-4
clone size: many
D gene: TRBD1
CDR3 DNA: TGTGCCAGCAGTGACTTTGGGACAGGGGCCTACGAGCAGTACTTC
CDR3 protein: CASSDFGTGAYEQYF

J gene: TRBJ1-1
V gene: TRBV10-3
clone size: many
D gene: .
CDR3 DNA: TGTGCCATCAGTGTAGCCTTTGCAGGGACCGAAACTTTCTTT
CDR3 protein: CAISVAFAGTETFF

J gene: TRBJ1-5
V gene: TRBV6-5
clone size: many
D gene: TRBD1
CDR3 DNA: TGTGCCAGCAGACTCTTCGGGACAGATTATAGCAATCAGCCCCAGCATTTT
CDR3 protein: CASRLFGTDYSNQPQHF

J gene: TRBJ1-2
V gene: TRBV5-1
clone size: .
D gene: .
CDR3 DNA: TGCGCCAACAGCCTAACCAACCATGAGCATGGCTACACCTTC
CDR3 protein: CANSLTNHEHGYTF

J gene: TRBJ1-1
V gene: TRBV7-2
clone size: many
D gene: .
CDR3 DNA: TGTGCCAGCAGCTTAGTTGGTACAGGACCTTTCTTT
CDR3 protein: CASSLVGTGPFF

J gene: TRBJ1-2
V gene: TRBV29-1
clone size: .
D gene: TRBD1
CDR3 DNA: TGCAGCGTGCGACAGGGCCACACTGGCTACACCTTC
CDR3 protein: CSVRQGHTGYTF

J gene: TRBJ2-1
V gene: TRBV9
clone size: .
D gene: .
CDR3 DNA: TGTGCCAGCAGCGTAGTGAGCTCCGGACAGCAGTTCTTC
CDR3 protein: CASSVVSSGQQFF

J gene: TRBJ1-4
V gene: TRBV20-1
clone size: many
D gene: .
CDR3 DNA: TGCAGTGCCCAACTTAGACATACGGCCGAAAAACTGTTTTTT
CDR3 protein: CSAQLRHTAEKLFF

J gene: TRBJ2-1
V gene: TRBV7-9
clone size: few
D gene: TRBD1
CDR3 DNA: TGTGCCAGCAGCAACAGGGGTTACAATGAGCAGTTCTTC
CDR3 protein: CASSNRGYNEQFF

J gene: TRBJ2-7
V gene: TRBV29-1
clone size: .
D gene: .
CDR3 DNA: TGCAGCTTAGCTGGTGGCTCCGAGCAGTACTTC
CDR3 protein: CSLAGGSEQYF

J gene: TRBJ1-2
V gene: TRBV7-9
clone size: .
D gene: .
CDR3 DNA: TGTGCCAGCAGCTTAGCGCCGTGGAGGAATGGCTACACCTTC
CDR3 protein: CASSLAPWRNGYTF

J gene: TRBJ2-5
V gene: TRBV7-8
clone size: few
D gene: TRBD1
CDR3 DNA: TGTGCTATTACAGGACAGGGAGAGACCCAGTACTTC
CDR3 protein: CAITGQGETQYF

J gene: TRBJ1-1
V gene: TRBV12-3/TRBV12-4
clone size: .
D gene: .
CDR3 DNA: TGTGCCAGCAGTTTTCTGAGGAACACTGAAGCTTTCTTT
CDR3 protein: CASSFLRNTEAFF

J gene: TRBJ2-5
V gene: TRBV6-5
clone size: .
D gene: .
CDR3 DNA: TGTGCCAGCAGTGAAGATGCAGGGTCTGAGACCCAGTACTTC
CDR3 protein: CASSEDAGSETQYF

J gene: TRBJ2-1
V gene: TRBV29-1
clone size: .
D gene: TRBD2
CDR3 DNA: TGCAGCGTTGGCCGCATAGCGGGAAACAATGAGCAGTTCTTC
CDR3 protein: CSVGRIAGNNEQFF

J gene: TRBJ1-1
V gene: TRBV19
clone size: .
D gene: TRBD1
CDR3 DNA: TGTGCCAGCCAATCAGGACAGGGGAACACTGAAGCTTTCTTT
CDR3 protein: CASQSGQGNTEAFF

J gene: TRBJ2-3
V gene: TRBV20-1
clone size: .
D gene: .
CDR3 DNA: TGCAGTGCGCATTCAGGGAATACGCAGTATTTT
CDR3 protein: CSAHSGNTQYF

J gene: TRBJ1-5
V gene: TRBV7-9
clone size: many
D gene: .
CDR3 DNA: TGTGCCAGCAGCCTTAGGAGGGGGGATAGCAATCAGCCCCAGCATTTT
CDR3 protein: CASSLRRGDSNQPQHF